The 25 T cell receptor beta chains below come from one sample, sequenced in a study of cytomegalovirus exposure and HLA in healthy donors. Use of 60 Vbeta and 13 Jbeta primers characterized the PCR. Sequenced by immunoSEQ multiplex PCR; TCRdb stores in-frame clones only, minus some. The sample has roughly 220,000 clones, more than 80% seen once. Sample: PBMCs. The origin of the receptors is a man under 40 in good health and CMV-seronegative.

The chain recombines TRBV7-9 with TRBJ2-7, with 9 bases that match TRBD1. The CDR3 spans 14 residues. The V and J ends lost 5 bases and 5 bases, in that order; junction bases with no gene match: 7. Germline V gene lookup returns CDR1 SEHNR and CDR2 FQNEAQ (reference sequence). CDR3 in amino acids: CASSPGTGRNEQYF. Written as DNA, the CDR3 is TGTGCCAGCAGCCCCGGGACAGGGCGCAACGAGCAGTACTTC.

V gene TRBV21-1 combines with J gene TRBJ1-5; the D call of TRBD1 is as the table states it, not checked on the DNA. TRBV21-1 constitutes a pseudogene. The length of the CDR3 is 13 residues. The DNA for the CDR3 is TGTGCCAGCAGCTCGCCAGGGTACCAGCCCCAGCATTTT. Translation: CASSSPGYQPQHF.

The chain combines TRBV11-2 with TRBJ1-4; 8 nucleotides agree with TRBD1. The germline gives CDR1 SGHAT, CDR2 FQNNGV. The CDR3 totals 15 residues. The junction had 1 base not matched to a gene; V was cut back by 2 bases and J by 2 bases. CDR3 residues: CASSLRQGTNEKLFF. Here the CDR3 DNA reads TGTGCCAGCAGCTTACGACAGGGGACTAATGAAAAACTGTTTTTT. Full variable domain (missing parts from reference TRBV11-2 and TRBJ1-4): EAGVAQSPRYKIIEKRQSVAFWCNPISGHATLYWYQQILGQGPKLLIQFQNNGVVDDSQLPKDRFSAERLKGVDSTLKIQPAKLEDSAVYLCASSLRQGTNEKLFFGSGTQLSVL.

CDR3 DNA: TGCGCCAGCAGTGAGCAAGGACAGGGATTTAATTCACCCCTCCACTTT. Translated: CASSEQGQGFNSPLHF. This chain uses TRBV10-2 with TRBJ1-6; 8 bases line up with TRBD1. Germline assignment: CDR1 WSHSY and CDR2 SAAADI. V shed 2 bases, J shed 6 bases, and the junction held 6 bases outside the gene matches. This CDR3 has 16 residues.

J is TRBJ1-3 and V is TRBV7-9, with D tentatively TRBD1 (5 bases). Trimming pared 2 bases from V and 4 bases from J, leaving 12 bases between. CDR1 and CDR2 (germline): SEHNR, FQNEAQ (reference sequence). The CDR3 runs to 15 residues. CDR3 region: CASSLSGPGGNTIYF. CDR3 sequence (DNA): TGTGCCAGCAGCTTATCGGGTCCAGGGGGAAACACCATATATTTT.

V usage is TRBV5-4 and J usage is TRBJ1-2, with unresolved D. V shed 4 bases and J shed 4 bases, with 17 bases lying between them. The CDR3 is 15 amino acids. Germline CDR1 and CDR2: SGHNT and YYREEE (reference sequence). The CDR3 protein is CASSPRGGWSYGYTF. CDR3 nucleotide sequence: TGTGCCAGCAGCCCCCGGGGTGGTTGGAGCTATGGCTACACCTTC.

This rearrangement joins TRBV5-8 to TRBJ1-2; no firm D call. The CDR3 spans 14 residues. V was cut by 0 bases and J by 12 bases, with 18 bases left in between. CDR1 and CDR2 from the germline V gene are SGHTS and YDEGEE. The CDR3 is CASSLGITGFTDTF. The DNA of the CDR3 is TGTGCCAGCAGCTTGGGGATTACGGGGTTCACAGACACCTTC. The complete variable domain, with remaining parts taken from reference TRBV5-8 and TRBJ1-2, reads EAGVTQSPTHLIKTRGQQATLRCSPISGHTSVYWYQQALGLGLQFLLWYDEGEERNRGNFPPRFSGRQFPNYSSELNVNALELEDSALYLCASSLGITGFTDTFGSGTRLTVV.

This clone was seen a few times. J is TRBJ2-3 and V is TRBV2, with 9 positions matching TRBD1. The CDR3 length is 14 residues. J gave up 3 bases and V 6 bases, and 4 bases lay outside the gene matches. Germline V gene sequence: CDR1 SNHLY, CDR2 FYNNEI. CDR3 in amino acids: CASRTGGRTDTQYF. The CDR3 region has the DNA TGTGCCAGCAGGACAGGGGGGAGAACAGATACGCAGTATTTT.

CDR3 region: CASSSTGRHGEKLFF. CDR3 coding DNA: TGTGCCAGCAGCTCCACAGGGCGCCATGGAGAAAAACTGTTTTTT. This rearrangement joins TRBV7-4 to TRBJ1-4; TRBD1 might be the D (6 bases). Trimming took off 4 bases at V and 8 bases at J, with 17 bases between the two ends. This CDR3 contains 15 residues. Germline V gene data show CDR1 as SGHVT and CDR2 as SQSDAQ. Looking up the rest from reference TRBV7-4 and TRBJ1-4 gives the full variable domain: GAGVSQSPRYKVAKRGRDVALRCDSISGHVTLYWYRQTLGQGSEVLTYSQSDAQRDKSGRPSGRFSAERPERSVSTLKIQRTEQGDSAVYLCASSSTGRHGEKLFFGSGTQLSVL.

J is TRBJ2-2 and V is TRBV6-5; 7 positions agree with TRBD2. V shed 5 bases, J shed 5 bases, and the junction held 5 bases outside the gene matches. From germline, CDR1 is MNHEY and CDR2 SVGAGI. This CDR3 is built from 14 residues. CDR3 residues: CASSVGGVTGELFF. CDR3 nucleotide sequence: TGTGCCAGCAGTGTGGGAGGGGTAACCGGGGAGCTGTTTTTT.

The CDR3 is CASSVDRGVVQTQYF. The CDR3 coding sequence is TGTGCCAGCAGTGTGGACAGGGGCGTTGTTCAGACCCAGTACTTC. The chain links TRBV2 to TRBJ2-5; TRBD1 agrees at 9 bases. The V gene's germline CDR1 is SNHLY and CDR2 FYNNEI. J lost 6 bases, V lost 4 bases, and 9 bases had no gene match. The CDR3 contains 15 residues.

CDR3 sequence (DNA): TGTGCCAGCAGCTTCCTCCGGGCCCAGAGGGGCACAGATACGCAGTATTTT. Translating gives CASSFLRAQRGTDTQYF. The chain couples TRBV7-9 to TRBJ2-3; D is possibly TRBD2 (5 bases). The CDR3 is made up of 17 amino acids. Germline V CDR1 and CDR2: SEHNR, FQNEAQ (reference sequence). V was pared by 3 bases and J by 1 base, with 17 bases between.

The chain combines TRBV4-1 with TRBJ1-1; D is uncertain. The germline V and J ends were trimmed by 0 bases and 11 bases, with 22 bases remaining between them. CDR1 and CDR2 from the germline V gene are MGHRA and YSYEKL. The CDR3 extends over 16 amino acids. In DNA, the CDR3 is TGCGCCAGCAGCCAAGATGGGGAGGGAAGTAGCGCCGTGGCTTTCTTT. Translating it yields CASSQDGEGSSAVAFF.

This clone was counted once. The chain employs TRBV9 and TRBJ2-1; 11 bases are shared with TRBD2. Germline values: CDR1 SGDLS, CDR2 YYNGEE. The CDR3 is 16 amino acids. V lost 6 bases and J lost 3; bases outside the gene matches: 8. Written as DNA, the CDR3 is TGTGCCAGCAATACCGGGACTAGCGGCTTCTACAATGAGCAGTTCTTC. Translation: CASNTGTSGFYNEQFF.

The chain uses TRBV29-1 and TRBJ2-1; D ambiguous. Germline CDR1 reads SQVTM; CDR2 reads ANQGSEA. The CDR3 sequence is 12 residues long. Trimming removed 3 bases at V and 2 bases at J, with 5 bases between. The DNA for the CDR3 is TGCAGCGTTGAGGGCGCCTACAATGAGCAGTTCTTC. This codes for CSVEGAYNEQFF.

The chain couples TRBV11-1 to TRBJ2-5, with D perhaps matching TRBD2 (6 bases). Trimming stripped 6 bases from V and 2 bases from J, with 13 bases between. CDR3 size: 14 residues. Per germline, CDR1 SGHAT and CDR2 FQDESV (reference sequence). The CDR3 DNA follows: TGTGCCAGCAGACCCCGCGGGGAACAAGAGACCCAGTACTTC. The encoded protein is CASRPRGEQETQYF.

J is TRBJ2-3 and V is TRBV4-1; 9 bases fit TRBD2. The CDR3 has 16 residues. Germline V gives CDR1 MGHRA, CDR2 YSYEKL. With V trimmed by 0 bases and J by 1 base, 2 bases remained unmatched. The CDR3 nucleotides read TGCGCCAGCAGCCAAGATTCTAGCGGGGGCACAGATACGCAGTATTTT. It is translated as CASSQDSSGGTDTQYF.

V gene TRBV7-9 combines with J gene TRBJ2-3, with D possibly matching TRBD1 (5 bases). Trimming shortened V by 5 bases and J by 1 base, and 10 bases separated the two germline ends. The CDR3 contains 14 residues. The V gene's germline CDR1 is SEHNR and CDR2 FQNEAQ (reference sequence). The CDR3 loop is CASSPGHRTDTQYF. The DNA of the CDR3 is TGTGCCAGCAGCCCCGGACATCGCACAGATACGCAGTATTTT.

V is TRBV5-1 and J is TRBJ1-1; D gene uncertain. The CDR3 spans 15 residues. Germline V gene lookup returns CDR1 SGHRS and CDR2 YFSETQ. Trimming cost V 6 bases and J 6 bases, with 21 bases left between them. The CDR3 here is CASKLLPRRSAEAFF. The CDR3 coding sequence is TGCGCCAGCAAGCTCCTCCCGCGCAGGTCTGCTGAAGCTTTCTTT.

This clone was detected only a few times. The chain recombines TRBV7-2 with TRBJ2-3, with TRBD1 as a possible D gene (6 bases). The CDR3 runs to 16 residues. Germline V gives CDR1 SGHTA, CDR2 FQGNSA. V lost 0 bases and J 6 bases, leaving 16 bases between the germline ends. The CDR3 loop reads CASSLAPNGGADTQYF. For the CDR3, the DNA is TGTGCCAGCAGCTTAGCGCCTAATGGGGGCGCGGATACGCAGTATTTT.

This chain links TRBV2 with TRBJ2-2; D not certain. The CDR3 consists of 15 residues. The germline V gene has CDR1 SNHLY and CDR2 FYNNEI. The V end lost 7 bases, the J end lost 2 bases, and 14 bases lay between the germline ends. The CDR3 is CASIYGADNTGELFF. CDR3 coding DNA: TGTGCCAGCATATACGGAGCCGATAACACCGGGGAGCTGTTTTTT.

V gene TRBV28 combines with J gene TRBJ1-5; no clear D gene. This CDR3 is built from 13 residues. V gave up 10 bases and J gave up 4 bases, with 14 bases separating them. In germline, CDR1 is MDHEN, CDR2 SYDVKM. In nucleotides, the CDR3 is TGTGCCACCGCGAGATTGGTTAATCAGCCCCAGCATTTT. It is translated as CATARLVNQPQHF.

V gene TRBV2 combines with J gene TRBJ2-5, with a weak D call TRBD1 (6 bases). CDR1 is SNHLY and CDR2 is FYNNEI in the germline V gene. CDR3 length: 15 residues. Trimming cost V 0 bases and J 4 bases, with 12 bases left between them. The CDR3 reads CASSEAGARGETQYF. The CDR3 DNA reads as TGTGCCAGCAGTGAAGCGGGGGCGAGGGGAGAGACCCAGTACTTC.

This clone was found a few times. The rearrangement joins TRBV28 to TRBJ1-6; D may be TRBD1 (6 bases). CDR1 and CDR2 (germline): MDHEN, SYDVKM. Trimming took 8 bases from V and 7 from J, leaving 15 bases between them. This CDR3 region has 14 residues. In nucleotides, the CDR3 is TGTGCCAGCGGGGGCGACAGTTCAAATTCACCCCTCCACTTT. Translated, it gives CASGGDSSNSPLHF.

V usage is TRBV6-5 and J usage is TRBJ1-5; weak D call: TRBD1 (6 bases). This CDR3 contains 15 residues. In germline, CDR1 is MNHEY, CDR2 SVGAGI. Trimming left V 5 bases short and J 2 bases short, with 13 bases between. CDR3 in amino acids: CASSQDSRGNQPQHF. The CDR3 DNA follows: TGTGCCAGCAGTCAGGACAGCAGGGGCAATCAGCCCCAGCATTTT.